This entry features one T cell receptor (beta chain) sequence. The sample belongs to a study of blood T cell repertoires in COVID-19. Study at large: Nucleic acid was either cDNA or gDNA, and it came from T cells, B-cell-depleted T cells, or PBMCs.

This table comes from immunoSEQ multiplex PCR, and its TCRdb copy is limited to in-frame clones, with some not included. The data show around 100,000 clones, 70% to 90% seen once. Material: peripheral blood. The sequence came from a man in his fifties with active or convalescent COVID-19.

DNA for the CDR3: TGTGCCAGCAGTTCCGATCGGGGTGGACAGCCCCAGCATTTT. Protein product: CASSSDRGGQPQHF. This chain connects TRBV6-5 to TRBJ1-5, with no clear D. The CDR3 is 14 amino acids. Germline V gene data show CDR1 as MNHEY and CDR2 as SVGAGI. The V gene lost 4 bases and the J gene lost 7 bases, with 14 bases spanning the gap.